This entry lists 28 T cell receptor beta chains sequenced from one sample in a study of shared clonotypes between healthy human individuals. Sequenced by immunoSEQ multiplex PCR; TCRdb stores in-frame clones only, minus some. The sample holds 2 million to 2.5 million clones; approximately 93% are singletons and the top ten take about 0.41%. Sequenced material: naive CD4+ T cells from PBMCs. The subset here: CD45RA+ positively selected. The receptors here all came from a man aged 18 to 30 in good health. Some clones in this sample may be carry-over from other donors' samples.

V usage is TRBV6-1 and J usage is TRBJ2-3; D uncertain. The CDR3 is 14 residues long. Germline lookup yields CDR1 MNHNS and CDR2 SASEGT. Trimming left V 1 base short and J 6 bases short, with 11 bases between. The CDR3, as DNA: TGTGCCAGCAGTGAAGATTTGGCGACCGATACGCAGTATTTT. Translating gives CASSEDLATDTQYF.

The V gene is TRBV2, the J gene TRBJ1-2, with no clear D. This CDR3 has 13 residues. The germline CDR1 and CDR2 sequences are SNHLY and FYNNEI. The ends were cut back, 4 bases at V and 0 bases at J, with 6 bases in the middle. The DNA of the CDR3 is TGTGCCAGCAGTGTGGTTCCTAACTATGGCTACACCTTC. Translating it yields CASSVVPNYGYTF.

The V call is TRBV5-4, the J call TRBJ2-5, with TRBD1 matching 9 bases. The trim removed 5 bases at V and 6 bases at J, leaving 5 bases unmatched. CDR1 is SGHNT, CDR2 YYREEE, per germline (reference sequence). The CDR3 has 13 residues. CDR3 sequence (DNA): TGTGCCAGCAGGTGGACAGGGGAAAAGACCCAGTACTTC. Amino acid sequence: CASRWTGEKTQYF.

The CDR3 region is CSVWDRGAYEQYF. DNA of the CDR3: TGCAGCGTGTGGGACAGGGGGGCGTACGAGCAGTACTTC. This chain uses TRBV29-1 with TRBJ2-7; TRBD1 matches at 11 bases. The V segment lost 6 bases and the J segment 4 bases; nucleotides outside the gene matches: 5. Germline loops: CDR1 SQVTM, CDR2 ANQGSEA. CDR3 length: 13 amino acids.

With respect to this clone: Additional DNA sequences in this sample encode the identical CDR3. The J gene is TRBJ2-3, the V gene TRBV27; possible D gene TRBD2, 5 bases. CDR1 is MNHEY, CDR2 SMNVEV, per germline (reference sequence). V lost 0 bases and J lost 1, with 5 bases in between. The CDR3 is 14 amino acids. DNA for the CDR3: TGTGCCAGCAGTTTATCGCGGGGCACAGATACGCAGTATTTT. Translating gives CASSLSRGTDTQYF.

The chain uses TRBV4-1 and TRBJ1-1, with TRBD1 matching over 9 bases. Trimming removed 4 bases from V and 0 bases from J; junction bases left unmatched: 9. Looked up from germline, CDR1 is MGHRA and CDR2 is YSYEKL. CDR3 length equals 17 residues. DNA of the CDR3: TGCGCCAGCAGCCGAACCCGGGACAGGGTCCTGAACACTGAAGCTTTCTTT. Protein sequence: CASSRTRDRVLNTEAFF.

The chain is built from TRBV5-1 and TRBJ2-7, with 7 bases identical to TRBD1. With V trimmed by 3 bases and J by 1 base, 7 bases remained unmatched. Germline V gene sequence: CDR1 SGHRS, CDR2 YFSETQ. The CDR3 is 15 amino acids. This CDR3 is CASSSGRDRSYEQYF. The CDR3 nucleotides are TGCGCCAGCAGCTCGGGCCGGGACAGATCCTACGAGCAGTACTTC.

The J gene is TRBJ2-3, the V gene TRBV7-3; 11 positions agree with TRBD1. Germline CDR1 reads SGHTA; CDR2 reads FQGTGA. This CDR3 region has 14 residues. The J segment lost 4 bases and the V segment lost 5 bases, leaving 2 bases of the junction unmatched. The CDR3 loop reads CASSVDRGPDTQYF. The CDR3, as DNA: TGTGCCAGCAGCGTGGACAGGGGGCCAGATACGCAGTATTTT.

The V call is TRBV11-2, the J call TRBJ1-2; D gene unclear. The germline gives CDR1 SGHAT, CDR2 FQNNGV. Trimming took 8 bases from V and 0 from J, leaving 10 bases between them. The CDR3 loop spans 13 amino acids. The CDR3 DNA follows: TGTGCCAGCCGACGGTTCTCTAACTATGGCTACACCTTC. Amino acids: CASRRFSNYGYTF. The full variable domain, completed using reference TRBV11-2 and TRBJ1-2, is EAGVAQSPRYKIIEKRQSVAFWCNPISGHATLYWYQQILGQGPKLLIQFQNNGVVDDSQLPKDRFSAERLKGVDSTLKIQPAKLEDSAVYLCASRRFSNYGYTFGSGTRLTVV.

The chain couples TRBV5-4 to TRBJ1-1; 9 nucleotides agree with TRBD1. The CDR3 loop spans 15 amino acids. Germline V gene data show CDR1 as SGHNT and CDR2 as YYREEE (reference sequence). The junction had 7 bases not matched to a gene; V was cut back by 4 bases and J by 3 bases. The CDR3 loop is CASSQGQGRDTEAFF. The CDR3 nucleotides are TGTGCCAGCAGCCAGGGACAGGGAAGGGACACTGAAGCTTTCTTT.

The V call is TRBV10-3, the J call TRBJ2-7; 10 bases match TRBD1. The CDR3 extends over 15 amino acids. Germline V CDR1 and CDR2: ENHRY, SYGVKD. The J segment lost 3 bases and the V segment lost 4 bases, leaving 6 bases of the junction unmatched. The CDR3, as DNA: TGTGCCATCAGTGCCGGGACAGGGGTAATCTACGAGCAGTACTTC. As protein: CAISAGTGVIYEQYF.

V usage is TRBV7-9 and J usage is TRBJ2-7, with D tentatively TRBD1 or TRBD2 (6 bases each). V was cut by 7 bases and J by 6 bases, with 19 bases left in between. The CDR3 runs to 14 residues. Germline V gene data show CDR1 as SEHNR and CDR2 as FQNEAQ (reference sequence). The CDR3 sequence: CASTNPRGAGEQYF. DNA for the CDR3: TGTGCCAGCACCAACCCGAGGGGGGCTGGCGAGCAGTACTTC. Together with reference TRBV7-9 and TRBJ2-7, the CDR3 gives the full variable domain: DTGVSQNPRHKITKRGQNVTFRCDPISEHNRLYWYRQTLGQGPEFLTYFQNEAQLEKSRLLSDRFSAERPKGSFSTLEIQRTEQGDSAMYLCASTNPRGAGEQYFGPGTRLTVT.

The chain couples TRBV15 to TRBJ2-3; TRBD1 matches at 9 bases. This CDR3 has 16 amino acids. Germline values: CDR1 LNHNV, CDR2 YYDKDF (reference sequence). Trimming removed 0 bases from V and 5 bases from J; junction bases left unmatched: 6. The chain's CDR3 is CATSRETGGSEDTQYF. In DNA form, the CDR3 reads TGTGCCACCAGCAGAGAAACAGGGGGCAGTGAAGATACGCAGTATTTT.

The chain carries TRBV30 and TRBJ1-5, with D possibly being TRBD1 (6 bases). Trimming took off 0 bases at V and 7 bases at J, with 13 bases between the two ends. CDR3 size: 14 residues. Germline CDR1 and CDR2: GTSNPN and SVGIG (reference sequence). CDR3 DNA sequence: TGTGCCTGGAGTGTATTGGGGGCCGGACAGCCCCAGCATTTT. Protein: CAWSVLGAGQPQHF.

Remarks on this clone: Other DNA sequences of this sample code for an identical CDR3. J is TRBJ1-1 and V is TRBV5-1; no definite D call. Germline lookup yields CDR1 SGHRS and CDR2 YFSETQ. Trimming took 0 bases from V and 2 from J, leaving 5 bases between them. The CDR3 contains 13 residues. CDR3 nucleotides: TGCGCCAGCAGCTTGGGGGCTAACACTGAAGCTTTCTTT. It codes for CASSLGANTEAFF. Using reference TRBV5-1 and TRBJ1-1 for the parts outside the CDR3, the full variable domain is KAGVTQTPRYLIKTRGQQVTLSCSPISGHRSVSWYQQTPGQGLQFLFEYFSETQRNKGNFPGRFSGRQFSNSRSEMNVSTLELGDSALYLCASSLGANTEAFFGQGTRLTVV.

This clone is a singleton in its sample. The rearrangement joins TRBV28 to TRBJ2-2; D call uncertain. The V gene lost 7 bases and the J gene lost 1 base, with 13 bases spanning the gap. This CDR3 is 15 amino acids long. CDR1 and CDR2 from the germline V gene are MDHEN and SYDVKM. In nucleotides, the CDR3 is TGTGCCAGCATCAAGGACGTTGGGAACACCGGGGAGCTGTTTTTT. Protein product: CASIKDVGNTGELFF.

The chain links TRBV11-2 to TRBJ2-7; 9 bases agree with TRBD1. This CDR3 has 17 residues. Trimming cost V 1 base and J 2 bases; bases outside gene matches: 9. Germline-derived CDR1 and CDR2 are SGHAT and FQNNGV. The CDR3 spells CASSLVWSGTGTYEQYF. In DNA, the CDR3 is TGTGCCAGCAGCTTAGTTTGGTCCGGGACAGGGACCTACGAGCAGTACTTC. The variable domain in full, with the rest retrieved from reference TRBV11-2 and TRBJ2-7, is EAGVAQSPRYKIIEKRQSVAFWCNPISGHATLYWYQQILGQGPKLLIQFQNNGVVDDSQLPKDRFSAERLKGVDSTLKIQPAKLEDSAVYLCASSLVWSGTGTYEQYFGPGTRLTVT.

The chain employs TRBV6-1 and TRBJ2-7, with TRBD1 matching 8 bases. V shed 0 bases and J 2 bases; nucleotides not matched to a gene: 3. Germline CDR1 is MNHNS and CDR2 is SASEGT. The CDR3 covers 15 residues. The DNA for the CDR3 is TGTGCCAGCAGTGAAGCTCTGACAGGGGCCTACGAGCAGTACTTC. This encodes CASSEALTGAYEQYF.

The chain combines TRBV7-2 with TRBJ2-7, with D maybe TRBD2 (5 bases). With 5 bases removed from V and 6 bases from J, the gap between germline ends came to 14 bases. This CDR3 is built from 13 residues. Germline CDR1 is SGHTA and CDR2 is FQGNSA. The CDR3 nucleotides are TGTGCCAGCAGCCTCAAGAGGGCCTCCGAGCAGTACTTC. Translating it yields CASSLKRASEQYF.

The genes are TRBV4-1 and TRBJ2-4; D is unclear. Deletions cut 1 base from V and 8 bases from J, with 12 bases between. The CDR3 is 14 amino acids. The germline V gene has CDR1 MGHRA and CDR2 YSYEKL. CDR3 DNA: TGCGCCAGCAGCCAAGGATTGGCCGTAGACATTCAGTACTTC. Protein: CASSQGLAVDIQYF.

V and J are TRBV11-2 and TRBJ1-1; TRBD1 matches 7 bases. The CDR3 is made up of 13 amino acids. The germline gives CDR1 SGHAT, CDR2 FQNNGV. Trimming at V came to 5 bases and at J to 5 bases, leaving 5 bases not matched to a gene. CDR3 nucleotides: TGTGCCAGCAGCCTCCTCAGGGGGACTGAAGCTTTCTTT. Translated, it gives CASSLLRGTEAFF.

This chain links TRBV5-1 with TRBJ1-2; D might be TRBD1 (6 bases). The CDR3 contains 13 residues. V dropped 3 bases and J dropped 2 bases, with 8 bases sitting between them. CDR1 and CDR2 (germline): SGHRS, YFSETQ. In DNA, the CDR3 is TGCGCCAGCAGCTACACAGGGAACTATGGCTACACCTTC. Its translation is CASSYTGNYGYTF.

The CDR3 loop reads CASSQLAGGADTQYF. CDR3 in DNA: TGTGCCAGCAGCCAATTAGCGGGAGGCGCAGATACGCAGTATTTT. The V and J genes are TRBV11-2 and TRBJ2-3; 10 bases are a match to TRBD2. Unmatched junction bases numbered 6, after V lost 5 bases and J lost 4 bases. CDR3 length equals 15 residues. Germline V gene sequence: CDR1 SGHAT, CDR2 FQNNGV.

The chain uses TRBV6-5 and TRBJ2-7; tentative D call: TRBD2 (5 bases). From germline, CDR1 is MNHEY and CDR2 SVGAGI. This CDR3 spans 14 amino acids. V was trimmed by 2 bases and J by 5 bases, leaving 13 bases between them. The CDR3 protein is CASSYPGVSHEQYF. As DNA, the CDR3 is TGTGCCAGCAGTTACCCCGGGGTTTCACACGAGCAGTACTTC.

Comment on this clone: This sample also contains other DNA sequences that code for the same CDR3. CDR3 protein: CASSLVAGNTEAFF. CDR3 nucleotide sequence: TGTGCCAGCAGCTTAGTAGCCGGGAACACTGAAGCTTTCTTT. The V gene is TRBV7-8, the J gene TRBJ1-1, with D hard to call. Germline V gene sequence: CDR1 SGHVS, CDR2 FQNEAQ. V lost 1 base to trimming and J lost 1 base, with 7 bases between them. The length of the CDR3 is 14 residues.

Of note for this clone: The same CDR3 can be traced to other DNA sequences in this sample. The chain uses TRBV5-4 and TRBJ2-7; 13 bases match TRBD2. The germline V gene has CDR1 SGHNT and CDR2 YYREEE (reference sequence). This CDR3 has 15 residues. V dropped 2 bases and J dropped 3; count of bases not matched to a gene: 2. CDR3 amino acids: CASSFGLAGVYEQYF. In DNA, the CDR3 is TGTGCCAGCAGCTTTGGACTAGCGGGAGTCTACGAGCAGTACTTC.

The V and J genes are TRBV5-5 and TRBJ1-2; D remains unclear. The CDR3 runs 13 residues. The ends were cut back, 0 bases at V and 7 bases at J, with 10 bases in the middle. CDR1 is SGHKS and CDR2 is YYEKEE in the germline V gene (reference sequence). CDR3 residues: CASSLAGDLGYTF. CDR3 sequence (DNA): TGTGCCAGCAGCTTGGCTGGGGATCTTGGCTACACCTTC.

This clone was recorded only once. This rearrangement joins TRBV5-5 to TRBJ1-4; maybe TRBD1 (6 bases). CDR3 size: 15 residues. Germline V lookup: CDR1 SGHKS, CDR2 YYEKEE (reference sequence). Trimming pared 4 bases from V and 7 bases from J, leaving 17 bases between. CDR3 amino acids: CASSVHRAGGEKLFF. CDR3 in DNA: TGTGCCAGCAGCGTTCACAGGGCCGGGGGTGAAAAACTGTTTTTT.